This TCR beta chain was identified during a study of cytomegalovirus exposure and HLA in healthy donors. Overall study results and limits: By HLA locus, TCR association rates varied in a later analysis, with DRB1 showing the most and HLA-C the fewest. What a later analysis reportedly showed was that an Asian-associated ancestry cluster had fewer N-insertions than the roughly 700-donor mean.

From germline, CDR1 is LNHDA and CDR2 SQIVND (reference sequence). This CDR3 comprises 14 residues. Trimming stripped 8 bases from V and 1 base from J, with 14 bases between. PCR amplification relied on 60 Vbeta primers (plus 13 Jbeta primers). Generated by immunoSEQ multiplex PCR, the TCRdb table keeps only in-frame clones and is missing some. The sample includes about 120,000 clones, approximately 72% of them seen just once. This clone was seen only a few times. The target antigen is unknown. V usage is TRBV19 and J usage is TRBJ1-2, with D tentatively TRBD1 (5 bases). This clonotype originated in a man aged 55 to 70 in good health and CMV-seropositive. Sequenced: PBMCs. CDR3 nucleotides: TGTGCCAGTCGTAGGGGAGGGTATAACTATGGCTACACCTTC. Its protein is CASRRGGYNYGYTF.